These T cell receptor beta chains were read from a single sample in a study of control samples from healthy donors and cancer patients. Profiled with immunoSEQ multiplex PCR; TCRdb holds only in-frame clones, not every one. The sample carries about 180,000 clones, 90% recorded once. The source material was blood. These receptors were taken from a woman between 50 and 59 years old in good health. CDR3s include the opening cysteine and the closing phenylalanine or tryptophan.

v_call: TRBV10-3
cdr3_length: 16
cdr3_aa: CAIRVTSGGAVDTQYF

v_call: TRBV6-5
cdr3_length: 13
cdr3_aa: CASSYRTGHGYTF

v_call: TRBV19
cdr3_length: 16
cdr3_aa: CASSIAPSGGKETQYF

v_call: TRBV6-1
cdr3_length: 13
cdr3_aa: CASSEGGRQGFEF

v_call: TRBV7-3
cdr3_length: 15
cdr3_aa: CASSFDSGVNSPLHF

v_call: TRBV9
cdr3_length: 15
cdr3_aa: CASSVLADTQETQYF

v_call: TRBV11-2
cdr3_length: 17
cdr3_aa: CASSLNPPLGYNSPLHF

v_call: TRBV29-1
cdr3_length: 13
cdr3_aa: CSVVPGLNTEAFF

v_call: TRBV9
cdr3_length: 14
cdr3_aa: CASSLGQGISEAFF

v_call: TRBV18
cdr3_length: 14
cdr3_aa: CASSIQGNNSPLHF

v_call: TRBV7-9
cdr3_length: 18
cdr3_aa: CASSSLLGTANSNQPQHF

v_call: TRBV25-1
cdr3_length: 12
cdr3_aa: CASSEHLAEAFF

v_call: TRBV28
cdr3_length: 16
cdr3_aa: CASSPSPPAVHYGYTF

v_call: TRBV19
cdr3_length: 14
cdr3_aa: CASTVTGGDYGYTF

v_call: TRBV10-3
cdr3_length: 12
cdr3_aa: CASRQGAFEQYF

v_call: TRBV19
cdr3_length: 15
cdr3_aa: CASSIGGYSNQPQHF

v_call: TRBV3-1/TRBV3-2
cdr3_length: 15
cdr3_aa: CASSPSGRGSYEQYF

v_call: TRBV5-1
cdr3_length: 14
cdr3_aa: CASSYGQGAGEQFF

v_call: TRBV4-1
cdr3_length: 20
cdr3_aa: CASSQIPGLAGGGSPNEQFF

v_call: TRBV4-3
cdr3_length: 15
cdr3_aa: CASSPTGTGRSPLHF

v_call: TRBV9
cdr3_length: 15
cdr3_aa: CASSVRDKGPYEQYF

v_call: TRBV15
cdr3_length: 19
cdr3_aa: CATSRDRGTGLGSNQPQHF

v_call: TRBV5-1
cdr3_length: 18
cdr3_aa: CASSRGSTSGWVKDEQYF

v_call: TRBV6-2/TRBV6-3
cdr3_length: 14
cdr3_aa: CASSSGLAGGELFF

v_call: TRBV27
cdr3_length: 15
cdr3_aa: CASSLIHRVGTEAFF

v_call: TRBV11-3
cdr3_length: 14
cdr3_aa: CASSLGWQNTEAFF

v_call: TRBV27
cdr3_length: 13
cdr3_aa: CASRQGGSYGYTF

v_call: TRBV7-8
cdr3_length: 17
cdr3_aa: CASSLGGSGIRTYEQYF

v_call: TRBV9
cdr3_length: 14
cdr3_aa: CASSVDRPNQPQHF

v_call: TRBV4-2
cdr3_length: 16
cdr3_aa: CASSQETGQMNTEAFF

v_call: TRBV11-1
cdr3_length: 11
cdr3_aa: CASSIGETQYF

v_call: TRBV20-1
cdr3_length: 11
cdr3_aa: CSARREVGYTF

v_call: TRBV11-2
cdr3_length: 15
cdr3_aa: CASSPFGGGPRPLHF

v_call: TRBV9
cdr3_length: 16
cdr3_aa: CASSVESRQGDQPQHF

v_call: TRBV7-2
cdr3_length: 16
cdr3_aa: CASSLVSGGVGYEQYF

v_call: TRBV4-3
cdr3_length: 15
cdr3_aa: CASSQDRYRTDTQYF

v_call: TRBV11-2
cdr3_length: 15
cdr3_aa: CASSLISGGNQPQHF

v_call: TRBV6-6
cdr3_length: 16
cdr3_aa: CASSYRDRPPNQPQHF

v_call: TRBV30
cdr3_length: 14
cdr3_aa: CAWMGGTGRETQYF

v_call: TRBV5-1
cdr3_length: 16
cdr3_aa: CASRLAASGGTDTQYF

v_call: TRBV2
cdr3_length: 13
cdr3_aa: CASSGAGGKTQYF

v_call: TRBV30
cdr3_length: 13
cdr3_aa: CAWSDLDIYGYTF

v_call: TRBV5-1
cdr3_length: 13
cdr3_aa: CASSIETGYGYTF

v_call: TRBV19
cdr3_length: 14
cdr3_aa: CASSPWGGTDTQYF

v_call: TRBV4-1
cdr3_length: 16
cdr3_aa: CASSQGSGGANNEQFF

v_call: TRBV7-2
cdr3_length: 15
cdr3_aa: CASSPIGAGWNEQFF

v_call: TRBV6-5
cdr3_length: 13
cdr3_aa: CASSKQGGEKLFF

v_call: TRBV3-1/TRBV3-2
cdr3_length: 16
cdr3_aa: CASSPYLQTTNEKLFF

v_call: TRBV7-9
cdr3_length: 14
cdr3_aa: CASSPGQGYYEQYF

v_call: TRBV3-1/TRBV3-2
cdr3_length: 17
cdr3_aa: CASSLSGRAGRADTQYF

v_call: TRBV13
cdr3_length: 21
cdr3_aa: CASSYTPGTSGGAEAKNIQYF

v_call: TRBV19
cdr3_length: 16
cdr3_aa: CASSIDRRLRSTEAFF

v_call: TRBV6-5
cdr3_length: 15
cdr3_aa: CASTQDRALISPLHF

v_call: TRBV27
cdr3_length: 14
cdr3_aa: CASSGTGLNQPQHF

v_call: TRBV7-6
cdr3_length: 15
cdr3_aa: CASSREGVVTDTQYF